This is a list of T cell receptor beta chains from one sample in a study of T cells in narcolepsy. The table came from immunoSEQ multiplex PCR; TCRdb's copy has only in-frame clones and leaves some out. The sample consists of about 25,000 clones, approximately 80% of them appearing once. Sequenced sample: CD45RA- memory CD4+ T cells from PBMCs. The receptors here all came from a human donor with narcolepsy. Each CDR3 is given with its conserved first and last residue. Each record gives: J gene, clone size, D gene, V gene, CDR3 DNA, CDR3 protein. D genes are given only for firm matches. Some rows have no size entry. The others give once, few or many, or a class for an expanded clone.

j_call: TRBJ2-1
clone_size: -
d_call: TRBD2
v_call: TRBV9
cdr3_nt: TGTGCCAGCAGCGTAGCGGGGGGAGGTTACAATGAGCAGTTCTTC
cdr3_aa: CASSVAGGGYNEQFF

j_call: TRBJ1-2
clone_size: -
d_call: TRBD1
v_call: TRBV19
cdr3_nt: TGTGCCAGTAGTATCCGGGACAGGGGGAACTATGGCTACACCTTC
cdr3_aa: CASSIRDRGNYGYTF

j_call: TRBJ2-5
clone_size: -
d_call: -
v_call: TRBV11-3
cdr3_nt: TGTGCCACCACTCCTATAAGAGGGGAGACCCAGTACTTC
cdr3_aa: CATTPIRGETQYF

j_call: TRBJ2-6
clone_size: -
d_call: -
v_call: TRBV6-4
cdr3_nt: TGTGCCAGCATCGACTCTGGGGCCAACGTCCTGACTTTC
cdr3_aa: CASIDSGANVLTF

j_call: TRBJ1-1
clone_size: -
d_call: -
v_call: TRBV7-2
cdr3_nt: TGTGCCAGCAGATTAGGGCAGTTGAACACTGAAGCTTTCTTT
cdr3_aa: CASRLGQLNTEAFF

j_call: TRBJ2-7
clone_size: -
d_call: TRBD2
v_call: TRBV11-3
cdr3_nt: TGTGCCAGCAGCTTAGTACCTCTTTGGACTAGCGTAAGGTACGAGCAGTACTTC
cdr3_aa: CASSLVPLWTSVRYEQYF

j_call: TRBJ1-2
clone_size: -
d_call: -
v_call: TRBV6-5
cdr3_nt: TGTGCCAGCAGGGCCGGGACCGTGTACTATGGCTACACCTTC
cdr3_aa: CASRAGTVYYGYTF

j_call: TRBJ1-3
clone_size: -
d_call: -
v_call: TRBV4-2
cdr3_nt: TGTGCCAGCAGCTTGGACAATCCTGGAAACACCATATATTTT
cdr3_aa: CASSLDNPGNTIYF

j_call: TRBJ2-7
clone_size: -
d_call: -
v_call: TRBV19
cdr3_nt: TGTGCCAGTAGTCCCGGGGCCTACGAGCAGTACTTC
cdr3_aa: CASSPGAYEQYF

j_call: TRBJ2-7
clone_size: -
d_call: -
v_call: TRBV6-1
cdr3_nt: TGTGCCAGCAGTCACACATGGGACTACGAGCAGTACTTC
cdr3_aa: CASSHTWDYEQYF

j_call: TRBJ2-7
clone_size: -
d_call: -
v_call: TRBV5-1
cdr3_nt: TGCGCCAGCAGCTTTCGGACAGAAGGATACGAGCAGTACTTC
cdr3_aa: CASSFRTEGYEQYF

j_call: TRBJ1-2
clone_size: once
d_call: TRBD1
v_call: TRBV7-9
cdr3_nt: TGTGCCAGCAGCGAGGGACAGGCCTTCTATGGCTACACCTTC
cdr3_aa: CASSEGQAFYGYTF

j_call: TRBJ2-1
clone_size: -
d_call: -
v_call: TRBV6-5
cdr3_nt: TGTGCCAGCAGTGGCAGGAGCTCCTACAATGAGCAGTTCTTC
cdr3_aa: CASSGRSSYNEQFF

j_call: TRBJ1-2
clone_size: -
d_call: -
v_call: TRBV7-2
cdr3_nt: TGTGCCAGCAGCTTAGCGGCGGAGTATGGCTACACCTTC
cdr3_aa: CASSLAAEYGYTF

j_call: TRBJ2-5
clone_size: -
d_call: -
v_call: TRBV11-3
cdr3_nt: TGTGCCCTCAGCCGGGGTTCCCAAGAGACCCAGTACTTC
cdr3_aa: CALSRGSQETQYF

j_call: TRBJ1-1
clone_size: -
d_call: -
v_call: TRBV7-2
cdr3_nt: TGTGCCAGCAGCTTACTCCCGGACAGTGAAGCTTTCTTT
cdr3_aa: CASSLLPDSEAFF

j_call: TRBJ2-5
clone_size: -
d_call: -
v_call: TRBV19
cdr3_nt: TGTGCCAGTAGTCCCCGGGTTCAAGAGACCCAGTACTTC
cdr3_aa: CASSPRVQETQYF

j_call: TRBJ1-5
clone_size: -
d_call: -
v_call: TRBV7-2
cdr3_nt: TGTGCCAGCAGTTTGAGCAATCAGCCCCAGCATTTT
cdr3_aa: CASSLSNQPQHF

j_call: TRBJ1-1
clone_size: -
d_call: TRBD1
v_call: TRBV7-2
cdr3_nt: TGTGCCAGCAGCTTGACAGGGGGCAGGACTGAAGCTTTCTTT
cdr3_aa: CASSLTGGRTEAFF

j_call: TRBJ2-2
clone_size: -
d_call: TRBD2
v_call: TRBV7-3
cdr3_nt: TGTGCCAGCAGCTCGGGACTAGCGGGAGCGATCGGGGAGCTGTTTTTT
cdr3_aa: CASSSGLAGAIGELFF

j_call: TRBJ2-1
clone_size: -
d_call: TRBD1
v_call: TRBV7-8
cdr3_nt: TGTGCCAGCAGCCCCAGGGGGCTCGGCTCCTACAATGAGCAGTTCTTC
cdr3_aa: CASSPRGLGSYNEQFF

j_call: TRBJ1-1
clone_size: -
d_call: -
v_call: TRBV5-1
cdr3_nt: TGCGCCAGCAGCTCACCTCCGGGACCACGTCAGAACACTGAAGCTTTCTTT
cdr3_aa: CASSSPPGPRQNTEAFF

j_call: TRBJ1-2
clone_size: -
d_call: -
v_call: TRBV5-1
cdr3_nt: TGCGCCAGCAGCTTGGCGGGGGATGGCTACACCTTC
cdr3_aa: CASSLAGDGYTF

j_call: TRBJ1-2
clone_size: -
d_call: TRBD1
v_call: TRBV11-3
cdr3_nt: TGTGCCAGCAGCCCCCAGGGGGGCGGCTACACCTTC
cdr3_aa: CASSPQGGGYTF

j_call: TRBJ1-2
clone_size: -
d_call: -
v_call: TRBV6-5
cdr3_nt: TGTGCCAGCAGTTATTCGGATTTATATGGCTACACCTTC
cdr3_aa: CASSYSDLYGYTF

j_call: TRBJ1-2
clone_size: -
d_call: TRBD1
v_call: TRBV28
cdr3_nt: TGTGCCAGCAGTCACGAACAGGGGGCCCTTAACTATGGCTACACCTTC
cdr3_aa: CASSHEQGALNYGYTF

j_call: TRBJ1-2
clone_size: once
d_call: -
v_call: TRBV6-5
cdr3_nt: TGTGCCAGCAGTTATAACCTCGGGGGCTACACCTTC
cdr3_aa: CASSYNLGGYTF

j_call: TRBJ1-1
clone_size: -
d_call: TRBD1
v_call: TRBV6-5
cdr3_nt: TGTGCCAGCAACAACAGGGGGCTGGGAACTGAAGCTTTCTTT
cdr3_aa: CASNNRGLGTEAFF

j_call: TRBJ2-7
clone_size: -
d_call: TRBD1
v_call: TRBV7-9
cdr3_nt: TGTGCATCCGGGACAGGTAGCCCCTACGAGCAGTACTTC
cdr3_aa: CASGTGSPYEQYF